This T cell receptor beta chain was recovered during a study of immune evolution from preneoplasia to lung adenocarcinoma. Overall study results and limits: Normal lung had the highest top T cell clone frequencies.

Clones were sequenced by immunoSEQ multiplex PCR, and TCRdb holds only the in-frame ones, with some missing. The sample holds 9,500 to 15,000 clones, under 90% seen once. Patient tissue came from resections in Japan or China, 2014–2017. Points on this clone: Its antigen is still unknown.

Germline V CDR1 and CDR2: SEHNR, FQNEAQ (reference sequence). CDR3 length: 15 residues. Trimming cost V 0 bases and J 0 bases, with 9 bases left between them. Sequenced: FFPE tissue from an adenomatous hyperplasia lung lesion. Subset indicated: atypical adenomatous hyperplasia (AAH), lung preneoplasia. J is TRBJ2-7 and V is TRBV7-9, with D unclear. This TCR came from a person aged 45 to 69 with lung adenocarcinoma. CDR3 in DNA: TGTGCCAGCAGCTTAGCGCAGAGTATCTCCTACGAGCAGTACTTC. Translating gives CASSLAQSISYEQYF.